A single sample gave rise to the 31 T cell receptor beta chains below, sequenced in a study of blood T cell repertoires in COVID-19. Only in-frame clones appear in the TCRdb table, and some are missing; sequencing was by immunoSEQ multiplex PCR. The sample carries a few hundred thousand clones, approximately 80% recorded once. Sequencing was carried out using peripheral blood. All receptors derive from a man aged 50 to 59 with active or convalescent COVID-19.

The chain joins TRBV7-8 to TRBJ1-6; perhaps TRBD1 as D (6 bases). Looked up from germline, CDR1 is SGHVS and CDR2 is FQNEAQ. V was shortened by 1 base and J by 11 bases, with 18 bases between the two germline ends. There are 16 residues in the CDR3. This CDR3 reads CASSLGGRGVGTPLHF. CDR3 sequence (DNA): TGTGCCAGCAGCTTAGGTGGCAGGGGAGTTGGAACACCCCTCCACTTT.

The table lists this clone with a few counts. V usage is TRBV2 and J usage is TRBJ1-6; tentative D call: TRBD1 (5 bases). With 0 bases removed from V and 11 bases from J, the gap between germline ends came to 8 bases. The CDR3 sequence is 13 residues long. The V gene's germline CDR1 is SNHLY and CDR2 FYNNEI. The DNA of the CDR3 is TGTGCCAGCAGTGAAGCTACAGGAGCACCCCTCCACTTT. This translates into CASSEATGAPLHF.

This clone has only a few counts. The chain joins TRBV19 to TRBJ2-2; D possibly corresponds to TRBD2 (6 bases). Trimming stripped 4 bases from V and 5 bases from J, with 17 bases between. Germline V gene lookup returns CDR1 LNHDA and CDR2 SQIVND (reference sequence). The CDR3 loop spans 16 amino acids. CDR3 nucleotide sequence: TGTGCCAGTAGTAGACCTGACGGGACTTGGACCGGGGAGCTGTTTTTT. It is translated as CASSRPDGTWTGELFF.

The gene calls are TRBV20-1 and TRBJ2-3; 8 nucleotides agree with TRBD2. After removal of 4 bases from V and 0 bases from J, the junction contained 3 bases not matched to a gene. Germline loops: CDR1 DFQATT, CDR2 SNEGSKA (reference sequence). This CDR3 region has 14 residues. CDR3 residues: CSAIERESTDTQYF. CDR3 in DNA: TGCAGTGCTATTGAGCGGGAGAGCACAGATACGCAGTATTTT.

The DNA for the CDR3 is TGCGCCAGCAGCCAAGCGACAGGTGATGCCTACGAGCAGTACTTC. It yields the protein CASSQATGDAYEQYF. The genes are TRBV4-1 and TRBJ2-7; a possible D gene is TRBD1 (6 bases). The germline CDR1 and CDR2 sequences are MGHRA and YSYEKL. The CDR3 runs to 15 residues. Trimming removed 1 base at V and 2 bases at J, with 12 bases between.

V is TRBV29-1 and J is TRBJ1-6; no clear D gene. The V and J ends lost 5 bases and 9 bases respectively, with 5 bases between them. The CDR3 is made up of 10 amino acids. Germline loops: CDR1 SQVTM, CDR2 ANQGSEA. CDR3 amino acids: CSVRVSPLHF. CDR3 sequence (DNA): TGCAGCGTTCGGGTTTCACCCCTCCACTTT.

The chain employs TRBV9 and TRBJ2-7; 11 nucleotides agree with TRBD2. CDR1 SGDLS and CDR2 YYNGEE come from the germline V gene. V gave up 3 bases and J gave up 2 bases; unmatched junction bases: 4. This CDR3 has 15 residues. The CDR3: CASSEGLAEAYEQYF. The CDR3 DNA reads TGTGCCAGCAGCGAGGGACTAGCGGAGGCCTACGAGCAGTACTTC.

This clone has just a few counts. The chain joins TRBV11-2 to TRBJ1-2; unclear D gene. This CDR3 contains 13 residues. The V and J ends lost 5 bases and 5 bases respectively, with 12 bases between them. Germline CDR1 SGHAT, CDR2 FQNNGV. The CDR3 loop is CASSLSPGYGYTF. In DNA form, the CDR3 reads TGTGCCAGCAGCCTCTCACCGGGATATGGCTACACCTTC.

V and J are TRBV6-2 or TRBV6-3 and TRBJ2-7; TRBD1 is a possible D gene (5 bases). CDR1 is MNHEY, CDR2 SVGEGT, per germline. V was trimmed by 6 bases and J by 1 base, leaving 10 bases between them. The CDR3 sequence is 13 residues long. The CDR3 sequence is CASSVGQSYEQYV. CDR3 coding DNA: TGTGCCAGCAGCGTAGGACAATCCTACGAGCAGTACGTC.

The rearrangement uses TRBV7-3 and TRBJ2-1; 10 bases line up with TRBD2. V lost 1 base, J lost 5 bases, and 8 bases stayed unmatched. Per the germline V gene, CDR1 is SGHTA and CDR2 is FQGTGA. The CDR3 totals 17 residues. CDR3 residues: CASSLRSERGGDNEQFF. In DNA, the CDR3 is TGTGCCAGCAGCTTAAGGTCGGAGCGGGGGGGCGACAATGAGCAGTTCTTC.

V is TRBV9 and J is TRBJ2-5, with a tentative D call TRBD2 (5 bases). Germline V gene sequence: CDR1 SGDLS, CDR2 YYNGEE. Trimming cost V 4 bases and J 5 bases, with 9 bases left between them. The CDR3 covers 12 residues. The CDR3 DNA sequence: TGTGCCAGCAGCAGAGGGTTGGAGACCCAGTACTTC. Amino acids: CASSRGLETQYF.

CDR3 sequence reads: CASSPRLDRVVTQYF. The CDR3 bases are TGTGCCAGCAGCCCCCGTCTGGACAGGGTGGTGACCCAGTACTTC. The chain has TRBV28 and TRBJ2-5; 8 bases agree with TRBD1. Germline assignment: CDR1 MDHEN and CDR2 SYDVKM. The CDR3 spans 15 residues. The junction had 13 bases not matched to a gene; V was cut back by 6 bases and J by 7 bases.

This sequence joins TRBV18 and TRBJ1-5, with 7 positions matching TRBD1. Losses at the gene ends were 1 base for V and 4 bases for J; bases not matched to a gene: 4. The germline V gene has CDR1 KGHSH and CDR2 LQKENI. The CDR3 consists of 15 residues. As DNA, the CDR3 is TGTGCCAGCTCACCACGGACAGGTTTAAATCAGCCCCAGCATTTT. This encodes CASSPRTGLNQPQHF.

This clone was recorded once. This sequence joins TRBV19 and TRBJ2-2; D is uncertain. CDR3 size: 16 residues. The germline V and J ends were trimmed by 5 bases and 0 bases, with 13 bases remaining between them. From germline, CDR1 is LNHDA and CDR2 SQIVND (reference sequence). The CDR3 DNA follows: TGTGCCAGTAGTTGGAGCCACTATGCGAACACCGGGGAGCTGTTTTTT. As protein: CASSWSHYANTGELFF.

V gene TRBV7-9 combines with J gene TRBJ1-1; maybe TRBD1 (6 bases). CDR3 length equals 13 residues. V was shortened by 2 bases and J by 3 bases, with 7 bases between the two germline ends. CDR1 is SEHNR, CDR2 FQNEAQ, per germline (reference sequence). The CDR3 loop is CASSLQGYTEAFF. CDR3 DNA: TGTGCCAGCAGCTTACAGGGGTACACTGAAGCTTTCTTT.

V gene TRBV20-1 combines with J gene TRBJ2-5, with a weak D call TRBD2 (6 bases). The CDR3 runs 11 residues. Germline CDR1 DFQATT, CDR2 SNEGSKA (reference sequence). Between the trimmed V and J ends, which lost 3 bases and 4 bases, there was a span of 6 bases. CDR3 sequence: CSARGGETQYF. CDR3 nucleotides: TGCAGTGCTAGGGGGGGAGAGACCCAGTACTTC.

The V gene is TRBV9, the J gene TRBJ2-7; D unresolved. Germline V gives CDR1 SGDLS, CDR2 YYNGEE. The CDR3 loop spans 14 amino acids. Trimming took 0 bases from V and 1 from J, leaving 8 bases between them. The CDR3 DNA follows: TGTGCCAGCAGCGTAGGCGGATCATCCTACGAGCAGTACTTC. Protein: CASSVGGSSYEQYF.

The genes are TRBV7-2 and TRBJ2-3, with 7 bases lining up with TRBD2. The CDR3 is 16 residues long. V shed 5 bases and J 2 bases; nucleotides not matched to a gene: 10. The germline V gene has CDR1 SGHTA and CDR2 FQGNSA. The CDR3 sequence is CASSPWPSGVTDTQYF. The DNA of the CDR3 is TGTGCCAGCAGCCCCTGGCCTAGCGGAGTCACAGATACGCAGTATTTT.

The V and J genes are TRBV5-5 and TRBJ1-5; D is perhaps TRBD1 (5 bases). The CDR3 consists of 15 residues. Germline V gene sequence: CDR1 SGHKS, CDR2 YYEKEE (reference sequence). Between the trimmed V and J ends, which lost 4 bases and 5 bases, there was a span of 16 bases. CDR3 sequence (DNA): TGTGCCAGCAGCCCAGGGCTCCGGCGAGATCAGCCCCAGCATTTT. Protein: CASSPGLRRDQPQHF.

This clone was picked up one time. V is TRBV7-9 and J is TRBJ2-1; TRBD2 aligns across 11 bases. Germline assignment: CDR1 SEHNR and CDR2 FQNEAQ (reference sequence). J lost 3 bases, V lost 4 bases, and 2 bases had no gene match. This CDR3 comprises 15 residues. This chain's CDR3 is CASSSGTSGYNEQFF. CDR3 coding DNA: TGTGCCAGCAGCTCCGGGACTAGCGGCTACAATGAGCAGTTCTTC. Full variable domain (rest looked up from reference TRBV7-9 and TRBJ2-1): DTGVSQNPRHKITKRGQNVTFRCDPISEHNRLYWYRQTLGQGPEFLTYFQNEAQLEKSRLLSDRFSAERPKGSFSTLEIQRTEQGDSAMYLCASSSGTSGYNEQFFGPGTRLTVL.

The chain has TRBV6-5 and TRBJ1-2; D uncertain. The V gene lost 8 bases and the J gene lost 2 bases, with 9 bases spanning the gap. The CDR3 runs to 12 residues. Germline V gene sequence: CDR1 MNHEY, CDR2 SVGAGI. CDR3 nucleotide sequence: TGTGCCAGCTCCGAACGGAACTATGGCTACACCTTC. Translating gives CASSERNYGYTF.

This clone was detected a few times. The CDR3 region is CASSLARGTEAFF. Written as DNA, the CDR3 is TGTGCCAGCAGCTTAGCGCGGGGCACTGAAGCTTTCTTT. The chain has TRBV11-2 and TRBJ1-1; no firm D call. CDR3 length: 13 amino acids. The germline CDR1 and CDR2 sequences are SGHAT and FQNNGV. V dropped 1 base and J dropped 4 bases, with 7 bases sitting between them.

The chain recombines TRBV28 with TRBJ1-4; D call uncertain. Looked up from germline, CDR1 is MDHEN and CDR2 is SYDVKM. The CDR3 runs 14 residues. The V end lost 2 bases, the J end lost 6 bases, and 10 bases lay between the germline ends. The CDR3 is CASSLQAAYEKLFF. CDR3 nucleotide sequence: TGTGCCAGCAGTTTACAGGCTGCTTATGAAAAACTGTTTTTT.

V usage is TRBV4-1 and J usage is TRBJ1-4, with D unresolved. This CDR3 region has 15 residues. Germline V gene data show CDR1 as MGHRA and CDR2 as YSYEKL. Trimming shortened V by 4 bases and J by 2 bases, and 11 bases separated the two germline ends. CDR3 in amino acids: CASSPSSGTNEKLFF. The CDR3 DNA is TGCGCCAGCAGCCCCTCCTCGGGTACTAATGAAAAACTGTTTTTT.

The gene calls are TRBV6-2 or TRBV6-3 and TRBJ2-7; 10 bases match TRBD1. V shed 6 bases and J 2 bases; nucleotides not matched to a gene: 7. Germline V gives CDR1 MNHEY, CDR2 SVGEGT. The CDR3 covers 15 residues. This CDR3 is CASSSWDRGPYEQYV. As DNA, the CDR3 is TGTGCCAGCAGCTCCTGGGACAGGGGTCCCTACGAGCAGTACGTC.

The gene calls are TRBV6-5 and TRBJ2-2; D is unclear. The length of the CDR3 is 15 residues. Germline-derived CDR1 and CDR2 are MNHEY and SVGAGI. Trimming removed 2 bases at V and 0 bases at J, with 7 bases between. CDR3: CASSYGPANTGELFF. The CDR3 bases are TGTGCCAGCAGTTACGGCCCTGCGAACACCGGGGAGCTGTTTTTT.

V and J are TRBV5-6 and TRBJ1-5; the match to TRBD1 covers 9 bases. V lost 0 bases to trimming and J lost 11 bases; unmatched junction nucleotides: 9. Germline CDR1 and CDR2: SGHDT and YYEEEE. The CDR3 contains 15 residues. In nucleotides, the CDR3 is TGTGCCAGCAGCTTGGGTGGGACAGGGTCGTTAGCCCAGCATTTT. Translation: CASSLGGTGSLAQHF.

The chain employs TRBV6-6 and TRBJ2-2, with TRBD1 matching 8 bases. Germline V lookup: CDR1 MNHNY, CDR2 SVGAGI (reference sequence). CDR3 size: 14 residues. V shed 1 base, J shed 6 bases, and the junction held 1 base outside the gene matches. The CDR3 bases are TGTGCCAGCAGTTACTTACAGGGGGCCGGGGAGCTGTTTTTT. Its protein product is CASSYLQGAGELFF.

The V call is TRBV11-2, the J call TRBJ2-1; 10 bases are a match to TRBD2. The germline V gene has CDR1 SGHAT and CDR2 FQNNGV. Trimming at V came to 6 bases and at J to 5 bases, leaving 10 bases not matched to a gene. CDR3 length: 16 amino acids. The CDR3 DNA follows: TGTGCCAGCAGACCACTCAGCGGGAGGGCCCACAATGAGCAGTTCTTC. Amino acid sequence: CASRPLSGRAHNEQFF. Complete variable domain (other parts from reference TRBV11-2 and TRBJ2-1): EAGVAQSPRYKIIEKRQSVAFWCNPISGHATLYWYQQILGQGPKLLIQFQNNGVVDDSQLPKDRFSAERLKGVDSTLKIQPAKLEDSAVYLCASRPLSGRAHNEQFFGPGTRLTVL.

The chain carries TRBV5-4 and TRBJ2-7; 12 nucleotides match TRBD2. CDR3 length equals 16 residues. Looked up from germline, CDR1 is SGHNT and CDR2 is YYREEE (reference sequence). J lost 4 bases, V lost 4 bases, and 9 bases had no gene match. The CDR3 sequence is CASSETGLAGMYEQYF. In nucleotides, the CDR3 is TGTGCCAGCAGCGAAACCGGACTAGCGGGGATGTACGAGCAGTACTTC.

The V gene is TRBV28, the J gene TRBJ1-2; D gene unclear. The CDR3 loop spans 13 amino acids. Deletions cut 2 bases from V and 4 bases from J, with 8 bases between. CDR1 is MDHEN, CDR2 SYDVKM, per germline. Here the CDR3 DNA reads TGTGCCAGCAGTTTAGCGGCCGGCTATGGCTACACCTTC. Amino acids: CASSLAAGYGYTF.